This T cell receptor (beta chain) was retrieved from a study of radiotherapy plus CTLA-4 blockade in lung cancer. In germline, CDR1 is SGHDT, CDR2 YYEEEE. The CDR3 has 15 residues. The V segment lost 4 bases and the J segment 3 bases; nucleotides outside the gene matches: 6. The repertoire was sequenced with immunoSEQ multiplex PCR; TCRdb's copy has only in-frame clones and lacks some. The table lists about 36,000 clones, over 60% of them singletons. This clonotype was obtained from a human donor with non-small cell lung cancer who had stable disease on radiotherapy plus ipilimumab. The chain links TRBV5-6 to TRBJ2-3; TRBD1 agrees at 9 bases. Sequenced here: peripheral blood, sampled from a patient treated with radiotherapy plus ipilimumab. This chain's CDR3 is CASSKWDRETDTQYF. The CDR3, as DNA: TGTGCCAGCAGCAAATGGGACAGGGAAACAGATACGCAGTATTTT. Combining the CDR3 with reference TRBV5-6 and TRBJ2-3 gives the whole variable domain DAGVTQSPTHLIKTRGQQVTLRCSPKSGHDTVSWYQQALGQGPQFIFQYYEEEERQRGNFPDRFSGHQFPNYSSELNVNALLLGDSALYLCASSKWDRETDTQYFGPGTRLTVL.